A single sample is the source of the 25 T cell receptor beta chains below, sequenced in a study of T cells in Graves' hyperthyroidism and ophthalmopathy (dated by TCRdb to between 2018 and 2020). Library preparation employed multiplex PCR. Sequencing used an Illumina HiSeq 2000. The TCR beta CDR3 regions were amplified from RNA transcripts. For the first round of RT-PCR on the TCR CDR3, the HTBI primer set was used together with the Qiagen OneStep RT-PCR kit. Clones were called with MiXCR by TCRdb after fastp trimmed the public reads at Q25, and only in-frame beta chains were retained. Rows matching on CDR3 protein sequence are summarized as one entry with the most common DNA and genes. The sample table records approximately 600,000 distinct CDR3 sequences; 12% to 15% of these occur just once. Around 7% of the sample goes to the ten largest clones. Sequenced sample: blood. Source of these receptors: a woman aged 18-30 years with Graves' ophthalmopathy.

This clonotype was detected many times. The chain recombines TRBV6-1 with TRBJ1-1, with 8 bases lining up with TRBD1. Germline V gene lookup returns CDR1 MNHNS and CDR2 SASEGT. The CDR3 is made up of 14 amino acids. J gave up 3 bases and V 5 bases, and 5 bases lay outside the gene matches. CDR3 nucleotide sequence: TGTGCCAGCAGTTGGTCGGACAGGGACACTGAAGCTTTCTTT. Protein: CASSWSDRDTEAFF.

This clonotype was observed at least ten times. The chain couples TRBV6-1 to TRBJ1-5; D perhaps matches TRBD1 (5 bases). The CDR3 loop spans 13 amino acids. Germline lookup yields CDR1 MNHNS and CDR2 SASEGT. V lost 5 bases, J lost 6 bases, and 11 bases lay in between. The CDR3 is CASSQQDRQPQHF. The CDR3 DNA is TGTGCCAGCAGTCAACAGGATCGTCAGCCCCAGCATTTT.

This clonotype was found a few times. A read error may explain this, as a much larger clone is one base away. The chain uses TRBV20-1 and TRBJ2-7; D is undetermined. Germline lookup yields CDR1 DFQATT and CDR2 SNEGSKA (reference sequence). The CDR3 is 13 residues long. CDR3 region: CGAREKGPDEQYF. In DNA form, the CDR3 reads TGCGGTGCTAGAGAGAAGGGCCCGGACGAGCAGTACTTC.

This clonotype was observed a few times. The rearrangement links TRBV11-1 to TRBJ1-2; 7 positions match TRBD1. CDR3 size: 14 residues. Looked up from germline, CDR1 is SGHAT and CDR2 is FQDESV (reference sequence). The ends lost 5 bases at V and 4 bases at J; junction bases unmatched: 7. This CDR3 is CASSPRAGGYGYTF. DNA for the CDR3: TGTGCCAGCAGCCCCCGTGCAGGGGGCTATGGCTACACCTTC.

This clonotype came up a few times. This chain links TRBV29-1 with TRBJ2-7; D possibly corresponds to TRBD2 (6 bases). CDR3 length: 13 residues. V lost 6 bases and J lost 2, with 14 bases in between. CDR1 and CDR2 (germline): SQVTM, ANQGSEA. The CDR3 spells CSVGLAETYEQYF. The CDR3 DNA sequence: TGCAGCGTGGGGTTAGCGGAAACCTACGAGCAGTACTTC.

Only a few counts were recorded for this clonotype. The chain has TRBV4-3 and TRBJ2-2, with a weak D call TRBD2 (5 bases). The germline gives CDR1 LGHNA, CDR2 YSLEER. The V gene lost 1 base and the J gene lost 7 bases, with 13 bases spanning the gap. The CDR3 consists of 15 residues. CDR3 DNA sequence: TGCGCCAGCAGCCAAGGAATTAGCGTGCACGGGGAGCTGTTTTTT. Amino acids: CASSQGISVHGELFF.

Notes on this clonotype: A much larger clone lies a single base off, so this may be a read error. The CDR3 DNA is TGTGCCAGCAGTCTGGGACAGGGGTCCTATAATTCACCCCCCCACTTT. It is translated as CASSLGQGSYNSPPHF. The V gene is TRBV6-2 or TRBV6-3, the J gene TRBJ1-6; 10 nucleotides agree with TRBD1. The CDR3 is 16 amino acids. Germline CDR1 and CDR2: MNHEY and SVGEGT.

This clonotype has ten or more counts. The chain is built from TRBV2 and TRBJ2-7; 7 nucleotides agree with TRBD1. The ends lost 6 bases at V and 6 bases at J; junction bases unmatched: 5. Germline V CDR1 and CDR2: SNHLY, FYNNEI. There are 12 residues in the CDR3. CDR3 sequence (DNA): TGTGCCAGCAGGGACAGGCCATCCGAGCAGTACTTC. The encoded protein is CASRDRPSEQYF.

This clonotype was seen repeatedly, ten times or more. V gene TRBV6-5 combines with J gene TRBJ1-2, with D perhaps TRBD1 (6 bases). The CDR3 has 12 amino acids. Trimming took off 0 bases at V and 10 bases at J, with 9 bases between the two ends. CDR1 MNHEY and CDR2 SVGAGI come from the germline V gene. CDR3 sequence reads: CASSYSGQDYTF. In DNA, the CDR3 is TGTGCCAGCAGTTACTCGGGACAAGACTACACCTTC.

This clonotype was detected many times. This rearrangement joins TRBV4-1 to TRBJ2-1; possible D gene TRBD2, 6 bases. The CDR3 is 13 residues long. V lost 1 base, J lost 10 bases, and 11 bases lay in between. CDR1 MGHRA and CDR2 YSYEKL come from the germline V gene. Written as DNA, the CDR3 is TGCGCCAGCAGCCAAGGGCGGGACGGCGAGCAGTTCTTC. Protein: CASSQGRDGEQFF.

In this sample, this clonotype turned up many times. The J gene is TRBJ2-7, the V gene TRBV12-3 or TRBV12-4, with D unresolved. The V gene lost 6 bases and the J gene lost 0 bases, with 9 bases spanning the gap. The CDR3 has 13 residues. The CDR3 region is CASRPSGSYEQYF. For the CDR3, the DNA is TGTGCCAGCAGGCCGTCCGGCTCCTACGAGCAGTACTTC.

The table lists this clonotype with many counts. The J gene is TRBJ2-1, the V gene TRBV30; 8 positions agree with TRBD1. CDR3 size: 14 residues. Losses at the gene ends were 0 bases for V and 4 bases for J; bases not matched to a gene: 2. Germline loops: CDR1 GTSNPN, CDR2 SVGIG (reference sequence). This chain's CDR3 is CAWSVGTGYNEQFF. The CDR3 DNA sequence: TGTGCCTGGAGTGTAGGGACAGGATACAATGAGCAGTTCTTC.

This clonotype was found many times. The V call is TRBV7-3, the J call TRBJ2-3; D might be TRBD1 (6 bases). CDR3 length: 16 residues. V gave up 0 bases and J gave up 0 bases, with 10 bases separating them. The germline V gene encodes CDR1 SGHTA and CDR2 FQGTGA. CDR3 region: CASSLTGQTSTDTQYF. The CDR3 DNA is TGTGCCAGCAGCTTAACCGGACAGACGAGCACAGATACGCAGTATTTT.

This clonotype has more than one count but fewer than ten. This chain connects TRBV28 to TRBJ2-2; D is undetermined. Trimming took off 3 bases at V and 0 bases at J, with 8 bases between the two ends. This CDR3 is built from 15 residues. Germline CDR1 is MDHEN and CDR2 is SYDVKM. Written as DNA, the CDR3 is TGTGCCAGCAGTTTCTCGACATCGAACACCGGGGAGCTGTTTTTT. Its translation is CASSFSTSNTGELFF.

This clonotype has a count of ten or more. The chain couples TRBV28 to TRBJ1-2, with TRBD1 identical over 10 bases. J lost 6 bases, V lost 6 bases, and 1 base had no gene match. The V gene's germline CDR1 is MDHEN and CDR2 SYDVKM. This CDR3 is 12 amino acids long. This CDR3 reads CASRGQGDGYTF. For the CDR3, the DNA is TGTGCCAGCAGAGGACAGGGGGATGGCTACACCTTC.

This clonotype occurred many times. The chain joins TRBV6-1 to TRBJ2-1; tentatively, D is TRBD2 (6 bases). The germline CDR1 and CDR2 sequences are MNHNS and SASEGT. The ends were cut back, 5 bases at V and 8 bases at J, with 34 bases in the middle. This CDR3 has 20 residues. The CDR3 sequence: CASSSRGTYPFGRQMDEQFF. The CDR3 nucleotides are TGTGCCAGCAGTTCCCGCGGGACGTACCCTTTCGGCCGTCAAATGGATGAGCAGTTCTTC.

This clonotype has ten or more counts. The J gene is TRBJ2-1, the V gene TRBV12-3 or TRBV12-4, with D possibly called TRBD1 or TRBD2 (5 bases each). The CDR3 consists of 10 residues. V was clipped by 6 bases and J by 11 bases, with 8 bases between them. CDR3 nucleotide sequence: TGTGCCAGCAGCCAGGGACAGCAGTTCTTC. Encoded protein: CASSQGQQFF.

The sample holds many counts of this clonotype. V gene TRBV27 combines with J gene TRBJ2-5; D possibly corresponds to TRBD1 (7 bases). V shed 7 bases and J shed 1 base, with 22 bases lying between them. CDR3 length equals 17 residues. CDR1 and CDR2 (germline): MNHEY, SMNVEV (reference sequence). The CDR3 DNA follows: TGTGCCAGCATAGCGGCTAGACCTCGGACAGGCCAAGAGACCCAGTACTTC. It specifies CASIAARPRTGQETQYF.

This clonotype was found a few times. V usage is TRBV5-6 and J usage is TRBJ1-2, with TRBD1 matching over 7 bases. Trimming took 0 bases from V and 4 from J; bases not matched to a gene: 9. Germline values: CDR1 SGHDT, CDR2 YYEEEE. The CDR3 sequence is 16 residues long. The CDR3: CASSLVPAGGSYGYTF. The CDR3 DNA reads as TGTGCCAGCAGCTTGGTCCCGGCAGGGGGTTCCTATGGCTACACCTTC.

This clonotype was observed a few times. This chain connects TRBV18 to TRBJ1-4; D possibly corresponds to TRBD1 (5 bases). The germline V gene has CDR1 KGHSH and CDR2 LQKENI. This CDR3 spans 15 amino acids. V was clipped by 2 bases and J by 9 bases, with 16 bases between them. CDR3: CASSPFPTGDQKLFF. The CDR3 DNA is TGTGCCAGCTCACCATTCCCCACGGGGGACCAAAAACTGTTTTTT.

This clonotype was seen ten or more times. The rearrangement links TRBV6-1 to TRBJ2-7; TRBD2 matches 8 bases. This CDR3 contains 16 residues. The V gene's germline CDR1 is MNHNS and CDR2 SASEGT. J lost 2 bases, V lost 2 bases, and 8 bases had no gene match. This chain's CDR3 is CASSERGGVRPYEQYF. The CDR3 region has the DNA TGTGCCAGCAGTGAACGGGGGGGGGTGAGACCCTACGAGCAGTACTTC.

In this sample, this clonotype turned up many times. V is TRBV2 and J is TRBJ2-3; D is undetermined. V dropped 2 bases and J dropped 0 bases, with 9 bases sitting between them. CDR1 and CDR2 from the germline V gene are SNHLY and FYNNEI. The CDR3 is 15 amino acids. In nucleotides, the CDR3 is TGTGCCAGCAGTGAATTGACACACAGCACAGATACGCAGTATTTT. Its protein product is CASSELTHSTDTQYF.

This clonotype was detected many times. The chain carries TRBV6-1 and TRBJ1-1, with a possible D match to TRBD1 (6 bases). The CDR3 consists of 15 residues. CDR1 and CDR2 (germline): MNHNS, SASEGT. Trimming cost V 3 bases and J 4 bases, with 15 bases left between them. CDR3: CASSEWKGGGTEAFF. The CDR3 DNA reads as TGTGCCAGCAGTGAGTGGAAGGGGGGAGGCACTGAAGCTTTCTTT.

This clonotype was counted at least ten times. The V and J genes are TRBV6-1 and TRBJ2-7, with 8 bases matching TRBD1. V trimming: 5 bases; J trimming: 5 bases; junction bases outside the gene matches: 11. The germline CDR1 and CDR2 sequences are MNHNS and SASEGT. The CDR3 consists of 15 residues. The chain's CDR3 is CASSKNGQGWHEQYF. In DNA, the CDR3 is TGTGCCAGCAGTAAAAACGGACAGGGTTGGCACGAGCAGTACTTC.

This chain connects TRBV24-1 to TRBJ2-3; 7 bases are shared with TRBD1. This CDR3 region has 13 residues. Germline assignment: CDR1 KGHDR and CDR2 SFDVKD. J lost 3 bases, V lost 4 bases, and 0 bases had no gene match. CDR3 region: CATSDRGTDTQYF. DNA of the CDR3: TGTGCCACCAGTGACAGGGGGACAGATACGCAGTATTTT.